This T cell receptor (beta chain) originates from a study of blood T cell repertoires in COVID-19. Grouping used clinical history reported by participants in a survey and questionnaire. TCRdb keeps only in-frame clones here, not all; method: immunoSEQ multiplex PCR. Counted here are almost 400,000 clones, approximately 89% occurring once; the ten biggest clones make up less than 2%. Germline V gene sequence: CDR1 MNHEY, CDR2 SVGAGI. CDR3 length: 13 residues. Trimming stripped 7 bases from V and 0 bases from J, with 9 bases between. The chain uses TRBV6-5 and TRBJ1-2; D call uncertain. The sample consisted of PBMCs or T cells enriched from blood (not recorded which). The receptor was derived from a woman in her twenties or thirties who had recovered from COVID-19. The CDR3 protein is CASTPGPNYGYTF. Written as DNA, the CDR3 is TGTGCCAGCACTCCAGGTCCTAACTATGGCTACACCTTC.